The clone carrying this T cell receptor (beta chain) was recorded a few times. What it binds is unknown. One junction end disagrees with the germline gene, perhaps due to a read error. Germline CDR1 and CDR2: MNHEY and SMNVEV (reference sequence). CDR3 length equals 11 residues. This specimen comes from a study of cytomegalovirus exposure and HLA in healthy donors. Study-wide context: The 100 to 150 validation repertoires and the roughly 670 first-cohort repertoires shared a platform, a later analysis reported. Study-wide results and limits: According to a subsequent analysis, TCR clusters identified in the first cohort showed a tendency to co-occur across the approximately 130 validation repertoires. The authors listed around 150 TCR beta chains as cytomegalovirus-associated.

Repertoires were generated with immunoSEQ multiplex PCR, while TCRdb's copy carries only in-frame clones and drops some. The data show a few hundred thousand clones, around 90% seen once. Source material: PBMCs. The clonotype originates from a woman under 30 in good health and CMV-seronegative. The chain recombines TRBV27 with TRBJ2-7, with D possibly matching TRBD2 (6 bases). CDR3 residues: CASGPGSPPNF. The CDR3 nucleotides read TGTGCCAGCGGCCCCGGGAGCCCTCCTAACTTC.